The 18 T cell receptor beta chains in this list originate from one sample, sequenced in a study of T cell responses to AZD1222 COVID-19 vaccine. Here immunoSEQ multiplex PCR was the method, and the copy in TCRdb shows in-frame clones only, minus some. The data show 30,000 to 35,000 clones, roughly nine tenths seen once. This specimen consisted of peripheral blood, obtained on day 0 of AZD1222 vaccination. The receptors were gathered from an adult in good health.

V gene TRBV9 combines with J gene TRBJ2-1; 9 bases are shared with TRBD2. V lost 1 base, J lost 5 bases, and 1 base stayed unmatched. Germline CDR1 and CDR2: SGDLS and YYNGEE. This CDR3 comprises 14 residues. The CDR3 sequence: CASSVSGGNNEQFF. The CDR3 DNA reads TGTGCCAGCAGCGTAAGCGGGGGGAACAATGAGCAGTTCTTC.

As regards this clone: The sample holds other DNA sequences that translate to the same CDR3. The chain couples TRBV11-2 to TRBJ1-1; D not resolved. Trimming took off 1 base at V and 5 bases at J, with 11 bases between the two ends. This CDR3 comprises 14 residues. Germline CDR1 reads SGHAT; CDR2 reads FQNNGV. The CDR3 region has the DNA TGTGCCAGCAGCTTAGGAAGTCTTGAAACTGAAGCTTTCTTT. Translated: CASSLGSLETEAFF.

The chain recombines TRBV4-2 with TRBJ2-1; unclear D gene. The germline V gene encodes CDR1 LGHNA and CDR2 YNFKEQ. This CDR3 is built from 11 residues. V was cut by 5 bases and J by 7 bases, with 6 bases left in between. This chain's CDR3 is CASSTQNEQFF. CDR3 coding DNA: TGTGCCAGCAGCACCCAAAATGAGCAGTTCTTC.

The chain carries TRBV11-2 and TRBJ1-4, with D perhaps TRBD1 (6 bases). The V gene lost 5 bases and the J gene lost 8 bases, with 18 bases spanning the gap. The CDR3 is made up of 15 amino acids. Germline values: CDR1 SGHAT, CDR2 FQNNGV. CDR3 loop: CASSLSGGLREKLFF. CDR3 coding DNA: TGTGCCAGCAGCCTTAGTGGGGGGCTTCGGGAAAAACTGTTTTTT.

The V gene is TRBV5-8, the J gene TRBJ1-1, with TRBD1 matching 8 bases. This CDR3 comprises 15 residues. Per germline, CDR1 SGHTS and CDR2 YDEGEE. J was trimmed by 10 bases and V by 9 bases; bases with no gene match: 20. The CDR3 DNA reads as TGTGCCACTGCCTCGGGGACAGGTGGTCCGCGATTAGCTTTCTTT. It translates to CATASGTGGPRLAFF.

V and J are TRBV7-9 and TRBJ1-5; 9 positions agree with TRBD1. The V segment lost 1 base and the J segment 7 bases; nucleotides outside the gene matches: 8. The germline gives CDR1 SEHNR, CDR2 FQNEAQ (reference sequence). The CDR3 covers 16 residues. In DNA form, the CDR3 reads TGTGCCAGCAGCTTAGAAACCGGGACAGGGAAACAGCCCCAGCATTTT. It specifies CASSLETGTGKQPQHF.

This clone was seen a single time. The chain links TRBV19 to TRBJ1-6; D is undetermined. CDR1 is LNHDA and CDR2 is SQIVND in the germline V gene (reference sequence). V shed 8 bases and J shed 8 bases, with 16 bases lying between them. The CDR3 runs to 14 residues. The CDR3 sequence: CASRGLYSDSPLHF. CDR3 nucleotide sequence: TGTGCCAGTCGCGGACTTTACTCGGATTCACCCCTCCACTTT.

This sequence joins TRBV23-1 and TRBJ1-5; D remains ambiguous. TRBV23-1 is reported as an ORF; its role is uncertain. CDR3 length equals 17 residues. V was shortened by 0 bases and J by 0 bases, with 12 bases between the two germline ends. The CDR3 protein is CASSQSVRGNSNQPQHF. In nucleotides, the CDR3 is TGCGCCAGCAGTCAATCAGTCCGTGGAAATAGCAATCAGCCCCAGCATTTT.

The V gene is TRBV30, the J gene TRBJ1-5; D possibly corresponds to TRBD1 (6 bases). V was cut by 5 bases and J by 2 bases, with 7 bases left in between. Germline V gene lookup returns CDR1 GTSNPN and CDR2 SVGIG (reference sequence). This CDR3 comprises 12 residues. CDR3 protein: CAWSGGNQPQHF. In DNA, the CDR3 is TGTGCCTGGTCAGGGGGCAATCAGCCCCAGCATTTT.

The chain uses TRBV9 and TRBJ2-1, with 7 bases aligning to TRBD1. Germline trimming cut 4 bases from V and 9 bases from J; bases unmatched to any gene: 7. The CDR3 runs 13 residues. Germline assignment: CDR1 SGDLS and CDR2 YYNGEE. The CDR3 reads CASSLQGRSEQFF. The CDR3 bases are TGTGCCAGCAGCCTACAGGGGCGGAGTGAGCAGTTCTTC.

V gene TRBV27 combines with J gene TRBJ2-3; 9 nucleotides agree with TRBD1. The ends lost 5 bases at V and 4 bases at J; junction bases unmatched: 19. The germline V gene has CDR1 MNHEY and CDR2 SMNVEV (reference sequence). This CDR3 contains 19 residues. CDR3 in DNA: TGTGCCAGCAGTCTTCGAGAAGGACCGACAGGGGGAGGTTCAGATACGCAGTATTTT. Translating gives CASSLREGPTGGGSDTQYF.

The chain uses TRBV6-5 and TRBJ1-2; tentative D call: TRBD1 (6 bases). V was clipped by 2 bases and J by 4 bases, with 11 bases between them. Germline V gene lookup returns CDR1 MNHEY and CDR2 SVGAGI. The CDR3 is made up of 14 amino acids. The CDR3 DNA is TGTGCCAGCAGTTACACCGACAGGCCCTATGGCTACACCTTC. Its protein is CASSYTDRPYGYTF.

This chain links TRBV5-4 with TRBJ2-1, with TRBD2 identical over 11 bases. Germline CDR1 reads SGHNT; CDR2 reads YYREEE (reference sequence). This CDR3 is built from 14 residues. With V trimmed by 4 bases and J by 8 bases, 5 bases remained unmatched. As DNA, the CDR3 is TGTGCCAGCAGCACCACTAGCGGGGGCTATGAGCAGTTCTTC. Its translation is CASSTTSGGYEQFF.

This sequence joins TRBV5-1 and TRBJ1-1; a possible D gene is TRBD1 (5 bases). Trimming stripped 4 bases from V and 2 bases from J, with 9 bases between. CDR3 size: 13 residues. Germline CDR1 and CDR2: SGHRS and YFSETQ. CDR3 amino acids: CASSADTNTEAFF. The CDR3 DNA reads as TGCGCCAGCAGCGCGGACACCAACACTGAAGCTTTCTTT.

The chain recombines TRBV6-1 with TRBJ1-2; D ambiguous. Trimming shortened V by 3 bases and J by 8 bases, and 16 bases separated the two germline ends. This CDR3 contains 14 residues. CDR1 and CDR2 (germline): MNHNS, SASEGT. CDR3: CASSENEASWGYTF. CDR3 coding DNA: TGTGCCAGCAGTGAGAATGAGGCCAGCTGGGGCTACACCTTC.

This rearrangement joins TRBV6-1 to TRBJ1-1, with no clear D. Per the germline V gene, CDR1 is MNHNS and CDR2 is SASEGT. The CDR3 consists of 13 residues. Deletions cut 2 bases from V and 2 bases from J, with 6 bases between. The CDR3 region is CASSESRNTEAFF. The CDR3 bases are TGTGCCAGCAGTGAAAGTAGAAACACTGAAGCTTTCTTT.

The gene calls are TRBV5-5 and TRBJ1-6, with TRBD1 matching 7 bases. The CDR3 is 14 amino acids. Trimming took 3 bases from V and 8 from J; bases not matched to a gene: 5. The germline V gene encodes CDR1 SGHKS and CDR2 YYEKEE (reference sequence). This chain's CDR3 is CASSSRQGYSPLHF. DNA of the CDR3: TGTGCCAGCAGCTCTCGACAGGGCTATTCACCCCTCCACTTT.

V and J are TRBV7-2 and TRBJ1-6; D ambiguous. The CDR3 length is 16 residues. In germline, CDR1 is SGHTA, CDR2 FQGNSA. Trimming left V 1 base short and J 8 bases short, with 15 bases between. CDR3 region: CASSLVGLSVDSPLHF. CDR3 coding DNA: TGTGCCAGCAGCTTAGTAGGGTTGTCGGTGGATTCACCCCTCCACTTT.